The sequence of this T cell receptor (beta chain) was determined in a study of early T cells in non-severe SARS-CoV-2 infection. On the study more broadly: The sequenced material was bulk RNA from unsorted whole blood, and its chains were unpaired. Study-level results: VDJdb matching favored anti-spike CD8 responses, missing private and CD4 specificities.

cDNA molecules, individually, were tagged with unique molecular identifiers. TCRdb called the 5' RACE reads again in MiXCR, with one record for every CDR3 protein. The sample includes 45,000 or so distinct CDR3 sequences, around 6.1% of them seen just once. This clonotype was observed a few times. Antigen: not known. CDR1 and CDR2 from the germline V gene are MRHNA and SNTAGT. V lost 3 bases to trimming and J lost 3 bases; unmatched junction nucleotides: 9. This CDR3 is built from 17 residues. The J gene is TRBJ2-2, the V gene TRBV6-4; 8 bases line up with TRBD1. Input material: whole blood. The clonotype was recovered from an adult who was a healthcare worker with PCR-confirmed SARS-CoV-2 infection or an uninfected control (not recorded which). The CDR3 DNA sequence: TGTGCCAGCAGTGAAATGGGGCAGGGGGCCTACACCGGGGAGCTGTTTTTT. Amino acids: CASSEMGQGAYTGELFF.